The 4 T cell receptor beta chains reported below all come from one sample, sequenced in a study of identifying expanded T cells in peripheral blood. Generated by immunoSEQ multiplex PCR, the TCRdb table keeps only in-frame clones and is missing some. The sample holds 80,000 to 95,000 clones, more than 70% seen once. The sample comprised blood. These receptors were taken from a person aged 18-70 years in good health.

The genes are TRBV5-4 and TRBJ2-7, with 7 nucleotides matching TRBD1. The CDR3 is 15 residues long. Germline lookup yields CDR1 SGHNT and CDR2 YYREEE (reference sequence). V lost 4 bases, J lost 3 bases, and 10 bases stayed unmatched. Here the CDR3 reads CASSGRDSLLYEQYF. In DNA form, the CDR3 reads TGTGCCAGCAGCGGCCGGGACAGCCTACTCTACGAGCAGTACTTC.

The chain carries TRBV6-5 and TRBJ2-3; 11 nucleotides align to TRBD1. The CDR3 has 14 residues. Trimming removed 6 bases from V and 4 bases from J; junction bases left unmatched: 3. CDR1 MNHEY and CDR2 SVGAGI come from the germline V gene. Written as DNA, the CDR3 is TGTGCCAGCAGGGGGACAGGGGGTTCAGATACGCAGTATTTT. Its protein product is CASRGTGGSDTQYF.

The chain couples TRBV6-4 to TRBJ2-1; 9 positions agree with TRBD2. The V gene's germline CDR1 is MRHNA and CDR2 SNTAGT. The CDR3 is 16 residues long. Trimming at V came to 4 bases and at J to 10 bases, leaving 14 bases not matched to a gene. The CDR3, as DNA: TGTGCCAGCAGTGGGGTAGCGGGGGAGGGCATCAGGGAGCAGTTCTTC. Protein sequence: CASSGVAGEGIREQFF.

This chain connects TRBV27 to TRBJ2-7; no definite D call. V dropped 8 bases and J dropped 3 bases, with 11 bases sitting between them. The CDR3 loop spans 12 amino acids. The germline V gene has CDR1 MNHEY and CDR2 SMNVEV (reference sequence). The CDR3 sequence is CASADGNYEQYF. As DNA, the CDR3 is TGTGCCAGCGCCGACGGTAACTACGAGCAGTACTTC.